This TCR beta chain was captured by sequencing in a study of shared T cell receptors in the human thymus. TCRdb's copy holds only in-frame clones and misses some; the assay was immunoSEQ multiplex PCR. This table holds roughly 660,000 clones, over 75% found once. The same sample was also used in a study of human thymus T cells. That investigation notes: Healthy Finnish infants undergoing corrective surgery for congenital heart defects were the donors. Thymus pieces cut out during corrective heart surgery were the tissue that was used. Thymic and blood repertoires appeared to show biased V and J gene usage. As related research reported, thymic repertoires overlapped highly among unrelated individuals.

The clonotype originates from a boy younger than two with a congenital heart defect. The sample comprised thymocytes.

The CDR3: CASSQVGRLAGGPYEQFF. The CDR3 region has the DNA TGTGCCAGCAGCCAAGTAGGCCGACTAGCGGGAGGGCCCTATGAGCAGTTCTTC. The V call is TRBV14, the J call TRBJ2-1; 14 bases fit TRBD2. Trimming at V came to 1 base and at J to 8 bases, leaving 10 bases not matched to a gene. Germline loops: CDR1 SGHDN, CDR2 FVKESK. This CDR3 has 18 residues.